The T cell receptor beta chain described here comes from a study of OX40 agonist ivuxolimab in advanced cancers. Looking at the study overall: At 0.01 to 10 mg/kg, ivuxolimab was administered intravenously to patients every 2 weeks. Partial responses, seen in three patients, involved one hepatocellular carcinoma and two cutaneous melanomas. Whole-study results and caveats: Researchers report that CD8+ T cells had, on average, more expanded clones than CD4+. Determination of antigen specificity was not performed for the expanded peripheral T cells.

This table comes from immunoSEQ multiplex PCR, and its TCRdb copy is limited to in-frame clones, with some not included. The repertoire holds fewer than 60,000 clones, 80% to 90% seen once, with more than 1.5% in the top ten. This CDR3 contains 11 residues. The V gene's germline CDR1 is MNHEY and CDR2 SVGAGI. V was clipped by 2 bases and J by 6 bases, with 5 bases between them. This clone was seen a single time. Antigen: not known. This sequence originates from an adult with an advanced solid tumor such as melanoma, head and neck, liver or kidney cancer. V gene TRBV6-5 combines with J gene TRBJ2-7; D is perhaps TRBD2 (5 bases). This sample comprised CD4+ or CD8+ T cells sorted from blood, obtained in a trial of the OX40 agonist ivuxolimab. CDR3 bases: TGTGCCAGCAGTTACCGGGGCGAGCAGTACGTC. Its translation: CASSYRGEQYV.